The 29 T cell receptor beta chains given below trace back to one sample, sequenced in a study of T cells after yellow fever vaccination (dated by TCRdb to 2018 to 2020). The library was made by 5' RACE. This sample was sequenced with an Illumina HiSeq 2500. TCRdb reran the public reads through fastp at Q25 and MiXCR, keeping productive beta chains. Entries are consolidated by CDR3 protein sequence, retaining the most common genes and DNA. The sample profile shows 600,000 to 750,000 distinct CDR3 sequences; roughly an eighth of them were found once. 14% to 15% of the sample is in the top ten clones. Per the publication, the treatment or condition label means: live attenuated yellow fever vaccine strain. Sequenced here: PBMCs, sampled on the day of the yellow fever booster vaccination. The receptors stem from a man younger than 40 who received the YFV17D yellow fever vaccine.

This clonotype has more than one count but fewer than ten. The J gene is TRBJ2-7, the V gene TRBV3-1, with D possibly called TRBD1 or TRBD2 (5 bases each). CDR3 length: 15 amino acids. CDR1 and CDR2 (germline): LGHDT, YNNKEL (reference sequence). V was pared by 1 base and J by 4 bases, with 14 bases between. CDR3 DNA sequence: TGTGCCAGCAGCCAAGTAGTGGGACCTGAATACGAGCAGTACTTC. This translates into CASSQVVGPEYEQYF.

The genes are TRBV28 and TRBJ2-7; 10 bases fit TRBD1. The germline V gene has CDR1 MDHEN and CDR2 SYDVKM. The J segment lost 0 bases and the V segment lost 10 bases, leaving 12 bases of the junction unmatched. The CDR3 is made up of 16 amino acids. The DNA for the CDR3 is TGTGCCACCGTGAACTTCCGACAGGGGGCCTCCTACGAGCAGTACTTC. It is translated as CATVNFRQGASYEQYF.

The genes are TRBV5-1 and TRBJ2-1; 7 nucleotides align to TRBD1. The ends lost 1 base at V and 2 bases at J; junction bases unmatched: 3. The germline V gene has CDR1 SGHRS and CDR2 YFSETQ. CDR3 length equals 15 residues. Here the CDR3 DNA reads TGCGCCAGCAGCTTGAGCCAGGGGGCCTACAATGAGCAGTTCTTC. Translating gives CASSLSQGAYNEQFF. Full variable domain (rest looked up from reference TRBV5-1 and TRBJ2-1): KAGVTQTPRYLIKTRGQQVTLSCSPISGHRSVSWYQQTPGQGLQFLFEYFSETQRNKGNFPGRFSGRQFSNSRSEMNVSTLELGDSALYLCASSLSQGAYNEQFFGPGTRLTVL.

This clonotype was picked up a small number of times. This chain uses TRBV20-1 with TRBJ2-7; 8 positions agree with TRBD2. CDR1 is DFQATT and CDR2 is SNEGSKA in the germline V gene (reference sequence). The CDR3 is 12 residues long. Trimming cost V 7 bases and J 2 bases; bases outside gene matches: 4. The CDR3 spells CSGERGPYEQYF. CDR3 bases: TGCAGTGGAGAGCGGGGGCCCTACGAGCAGTACTTC.

There are a few counts of this clonotype. V usage is TRBV7-8 and J usage is TRBJ1-1; D unresolved. Deletions cut 4 bases from V and 6 bases from J, with 12 bases between. The CDR3 has 13 amino acids. Germline V gives CDR1 SGHVS, CDR2 FQNEAQ. The CDR3 DNA is TGTGCCAGCAGCTCCCTCCTGGCGGCTGAAGCTTTCTTT. Protein: CASSSLLAAEAFF.

There are a few counts of this clonotype. V and J are TRBV5-4 and TRBJ2-7; the D gene is possibly TRBD2 (5 bases). Trimming shortened V by 0 bases and J by 2 bases, and 15 bases separated the two germline ends. The CDR3 consists of 16 residues. Germline V gene data show CDR1 as SGHNT and CDR2 as YYREEE (reference sequence). The CDR3 nucleotides read TGTGCCAGCAGCTTGGATCAGGAAGCGGCTGCCTACGAGCAGTACTTC. Amino acid sequence: CASSLDQEAAAYEQYF.

This clonotype was detected only a few times. This may come from a read error, since a much larger clone is one base off. The chain uses TRBV12-3 or TRBV12-4 and TRBJ2-1; D perhaps matches TRBD2 (6 bases). This CDR3 has 13 residues. V lost 4 bases and J lost 6, with 10 bases in between. CDR3 bases: TGTGCCAGCAGTTACGGGGGATTCAATGAGCAGTTCTTC. Amino acids: CASSYGGFNEQFF.

This clonotype was seen a handful of times. CDR3 protein: CASSQKREVTGELFF. Here the CDR3 DNA reads TGTGCCAGCAGCCAGAAGCGGGAGGTCACCGGGGAGCTGTTTTTT. The chain links TRBV7-9 to TRBJ2-2; TRBD2 matches 9 bases. Trimming at V came to 5 bases and at J to 4 bases, leaving 5 bases not matched to a gene. The CDR3 extends over 15 amino acids. Germline V gene sequence: CDR1 SEHNR, CDR2 FQNEAQ (reference sequence). Supplemented by reference TRBV7-9 and TRBJ2-2, the full variable domain reads DTGVSQNPRHKITKRGQNVTFRCDPISEHNRLYWYRQTLGQGPEFLTYFQNEAQLEKSRLLSDRFSAERPKGSFSTLEIQRTEQGDSAMYLCASSQKREVTGELFFGEGSRLTVL.

This clonotype was picked up many times. The chain recombines TRBV12-3 or TRBV12-4 with TRBJ1-2; D gene ambiguous. Trimming removed 1 base from V and 1 base from J, with 7 bases in between. The CDR3 covers 14 residues. CDR3 residues: CASSLGGFNYGYTF. In DNA form, the CDR3 reads TGTGCCAGCAGTTTAGGGGGATTTAACTATGGCTACACCTTC.

This clonotype was counted only a few times. This chain links TRBV6-1 with TRBJ2-6; 8 bases map to TRBD1. CDR3 size: 18 residues. Germline V lookup: CDR1 MNHNS, CDR2 SASEGT. V trimming: 7 bases; J trimming: 2 bases; junction bases outside the gene matches: 13. The DNA of the CDR3 is TGTGCCAGCACCTATGGCAGGGGGCAACTCACTGGGGCCAACGTCCTGACTTTC. Encoded protein: CASTYGRGQLTGANVLTF.

This clonotype was counted between two and nine times. The rearrangement links TRBV11-2 to TRBJ2-2; 10 bases match TRBD2. The CDR3 extends over 18 amino acids. J gave up 3 bases and V 5 bases, and 12 bases lay outside the gene matches. Germline V CDR1 and CDR2: SGHAT, FQNNGV. CDR3: CASSTSASGSGYTGELFF. CDR3 sequence (DNA): TGTGCCAGCAGCACATCGGCTAGCGGGAGCGGGTACACCGGGGAGCTGTTTTTT.

The chain recombines TRBV28 with TRBJ1-4; perhaps TRBD1 as D (6 bases). The CDR3 consists of 18 residues. V was clipped by 3 bases and J by 3 bases, with 20 bases between them. CDR1 is MDHEN, CDR2 SYDVKM, per germline. The CDR3 DNA reads as TGTGCCAGCAGTTTGGTATGGGGGCTACTATCGGCTAATGAAAAACTGTTTTTT. Translated, it gives CASSLVWGLLSANEKLFF.

This clonotype was counted only a few times. The rearrangement joins TRBV5-1 to TRBJ2-5, with 8 bases identical to TRBD1. This CDR3 spans 15 amino acids. The V segment lost 1 base and the J segment 1 base; nucleotides outside the gene matches: 3. Germline CDR1 reads SGHRS; CDR2 reads YFSETQ. CDR3 DNA sequence: TGCGCCAGCAGCTTGCAGGGGGCGTCCCAAGAGACCCAGTACTTC. Amino acid sequence: CASSLQGASQETQYF.

This chain links TRBV20-1 with TRBJ2-1, with D tentatively TRBD1 or TRBD2 (7 bases each). The CDR3 runs 16 residues. In germline, CDR1 is DFQATT, CDR2 SNEGSKA (reference sequence). Trimming shortened V by 0 bases and J by 2 bases, and 14 bases separated the two germline ends. CDR3 in amino acids: CSARDFRGRAYNEQFF. As DNA, the CDR3 is TGCAGTGCTAGAGATTTCAGGGGGAGGGCCTACAATGAGCAGTTCTTC.

This clonotype was seen a few times. The V call is TRBV28, the J call TRBJ2-1, with D unresolved. V shed 7 bases and J shed 7 bases, with 11 bases lying between them. Germline V lookup: CDR1 MDHEN, CDR2 SYDVKM. CDR3 length: 12 residues. Here the CDR3 reads CASMSSGNEQFF. The DNA of the CDR3 is TGTGCCAGCATGAGTAGTGGGAATGAGCAGTTCTTC.

This clonotype was observed a handful of times. In nucleotides, the CDR3 is TGTGCCAGCAGCTTAGCGAGAGGGCGAGAGCAGTACTTC. This translates into CASSLARGREQYF. This rearrangement joins TRBV7-2 to TRBJ2-7, with D possibly matching TRBD2 (5 bases). Germline CDR1 reads SGHTA; CDR2 reads FQGNSA. The CDR3 sequence is 13 residues long. Trimming took off 0 bases at V and 7 bases at J, with 10 bases between the two ends.

This clonotype was found a few times. J is TRBJ2-3 and V is TRBV10-1; weak D call: TRBD2 (5 bases). V was cut by 6 bases and J by 5 bases, with 15 bases left in between. Germline V gene data show CDR1 as WNHNN and CDR2 as SYGVQD (reference sequence). The CDR3 spans 14 residues. The CDR3, as DNA: TGCGCCAGCAGCGCCAACCAAGGGAGAGATACGCAGTATTTT. Translating gives CASSANQGRDTQYF.

The V gene is TRBV20-1, the J gene TRBJ2-5; either TRBD1 or TRBD2 may fit D (5 bases each). CDR1 is DFQATT and CDR2 is SNEGSKA in the germline V gene (reference sequence). Trimming removed 4 bases at V and 5 bases at J, with 11 bases between. The CDR3 has 12 amino acids. The CDR3 region has the DNA TGCAGTGCTACGGGGCCTGGCGAGACCCAGTACTTC. It translates to CSATGPGETQYF.

This clonotype was recorded a few times. The V call is TRBV6-2 or TRBV6-3, the J call TRBJ1-1; TRBD1 matches at 9 bases. Germline CDR1 reads MNHEY; CDR2 reads SVGEGT. This CDR3 spans 15 amino acids. The ends lost 5 bases at V and 4 bases at J; junction bases unmatched: 8. CDR3 sequence reads: CASSTRTGDGTEAFF. The CDR3 bases are TGTGCCAGCAGTACCCGGACAGGGGACGGCACTGAAGCTTTCTTT.

This chain joins TRBV4-3 and TRBJ2-7; 8 nucleotides match TRBD2. The CDR3 contains 15 residues. V dropped 5 bases and J dropped 2; count of bases not matched to a gene: 8. Per the germline V gene, CDR1 is LGHNA and CDR2 is YSLEER. For the CDR3, the DNA is TGCGCCAGCAGCGCGAGCACTAGCGGACCCTACGAGCAGTACTTC. Translating gives CASSASTSGPYEQYF.

The chain couples TRBV7-9 to TRBJ2-1; D is unclear. V gave up 8 bases and J gave up 8 bases, with 10 bases separating them. From germline, CDR1 is SEHNR and CDR2 FQNEAQ (reference sequence). The CDR3 spans 11 residues. This CDR3 is CASEVAYEQFF. In DNA form, the CDR3 reads TGTGCCAGCGAGGTAGCCTATGAGCAGTTCTTC.

This chain joins TRBV7-2 and TRBJ1-4; D ambiguous. Germline CDR1 reads SGHTA; CDR2 reads FQGNSA. CDR3 length equals 13 residues. V gave up 4 bases and J gave up 1 base, with 4 bases separating them. CDR3 amino acids: CASSYGTNEKLFF. The CDR3 bases are TGTGCCAGCAGCTACGGAACTAATGAAAAACTGTTTTTT.

This clonotype was seen more than once but under ten times. This sequence joins TRBV29-1 and TRBJ2-7, with 10 nucleotides matching TRBD2. In germline, CDR1 is SQVTM, CDR2 ANQGSEA. The CDR3 sequence is 14 residues long. V lost 7 bases and J lost 0; bases outside the gene matches: 6. In nucleotides, the CDR3 is TGCAGCGCAGAGAGCGGGAGGGACTCCTACGAGCAGTACTTC. Translation: CSAESGRDSYEQYF.

This clonotype turned up a few times. This sequence joins TRBV5-1 and TRBJ2-5; 8 bases are shared with TRBD2. The V gene end was trimmed by 7 bases and the J gene end by 2 bases; junction bases not matched to a gene: 7. Per germline, CDR1 SGHRS and CDR2 YFSETQ. CDR3 length: 14 residues. CDR3 region: CASAGGRPQETQYF. CDR3 bases: TGCGCCAGCGCGGGGGGCCGACCGCAAGAGACCCAGTACTTC.

This clonotype has more than one count but fewer than ten. The rearrangement uses TRBV6-1 and TRBJ1-2; TRBD1 matches 7 bases. CDR1 is MNHNS and CDR2 is SASEGT in the germline V gene. Trimming cost V 7 bases and J 2 bases; bases outside gene matches: 16. CDR3 length: 17 residues. CDR3 region: CASNLLTPGQRNYGYTF. The DNA of the CDR3 is TGTGCCAGCAATCTTCTTACCCCGGGACAGAGGAACTATGGCTACACCTTC.

The rearrangement uses TRBV19 and TRBJ1-1; D unclear. The length of the CDR3 is 13 residues. Germline lookup yields CDR1 LNHDA and CDR2 SQIVND (reference sequence). Trimming removed 9 bases at V and 3 bases at J, with 14 bases between. The CDR3 coding sequence is TGTGCCAGCCGGCTCGGGAGTTACACTGAAGCTTTCTTT. It codes for CASRLGSYTEAFF.

This clonotype was seen a handful of times. CDR3 loop: CASSRSRDRVGSPLHF. The DNA for the CDR3 is TGTGCCAGCAGCCGGAGCCGGGACAGGGTTGGCTCACCCCTCCACTTT. This chain uses TRBV28 with TRBJ1-6; 9 nucleotides agree with TRBD1. The CDR3 contains 16 residues. Germline CDR1 reads MDHEN; CDR2 reads SYDVKM. V gave up 6 bases and J gave up 10 bases; unmatched junction bases: 13.

This clonotype was picked up many times. The chain employs TRBV5-1 and TRBJ1-1; possible D gene TRBD1, 5 bases. In germline, CDR1 is SGHRS, CDR2 YFSETQ. The CDR3 is 13 amino acids. The germline V and J ends were trimmed by 1 base and 4 bases, with 8 bases remaining between them. DNA of the CDR3: TGCGCCAGCAGCTTGTGGCAGGGCACTGAAGCTTTCTTT. Its protein product is CASSLWQGTEAFF. Full variable domain (outside the CDR3, taken from reference TRBV5-1 and TRBJ1-1): KAGVTQTPRYLIKTRGQQVTLSCSPISGHRSVSWYQQTPGQGLQFLFEYFSETQRNKGNFPGRFSGRQFSNSRSEMNVSTLELGDSALYLCASSLWQGTEAFFGQGTRLTVV.

J is TRBJ2-1 and V is TRBV12-3 or TRBV12-4, with TRBD2 matching over 7 bases. The CDR3 is 14 amino acids. V shed 1 base and J 8 bases; nucleotides not matched to a gene: 5. CDR3 region: CASSLGGGSDEQFF. The CDR3, as DNA: TGTGCCAGCAGTTTAGGGGGGGGTTCGGATGAGCAGTTCTTC.